These 21 T cell receptor beta chains originate from one sample sequenced in a study of blood T cell repertoires in COVID-19. Generated by immunoSEQ multiplex PCR, the TCRdb table keeps only in-frame clones and is missing some. The sample has under 200,000 clones; 70% to 90% are singletons. Material for sequencing was peripheral blood. These TCRs come from a man aged 55 to 70 with COVID-19, enrolled during active disease.

This clone came up once. The chain uses TRBV28 and TRBJ1-2; 7 nucleotides match TRBD1. The V gene end was trimmed by 6 bases and the J gene end by 6 bases; junction bases not matched to a gene: 7. The CDR3 runs to 13 residues. Per the germline V gene, CDR1 is MDHEN and CDR2 is SYDVKM. The CDR3 reads CASRETGVHGYTF. The CDR3 nucleotides are TGTGCCAGCAGGGAAACAGGGGTCCATGGCTACACCTTC.

This chain joins TRBV3-1 (or the pseudogene TRBV3-2) and TRBJ2-7; 12 bases agree with TRBD2. In germline, CDR1 is LGHDT, CDR2 YNNKEL (reference sequence). The length of the CDR3 is 19 residues. V was pared by 3 bases and J by 2 bases, with 14 bases of the junction left unmatched. CDR3 residues: CASSHHGESSGRVAYEQYF. The CDR3 nucleotides are TGTGCCAGCAGCCACCACGGAGAGTCTAGCGGGAGGGTCGCCTACGAGCAGTACTTC.

CDR3 sequence: CASSPDRAATEAFF. As DNA, the CDR3 is TGTGCCAGCTCACCAGACAGGGCGGCCACTGAAGCTTTCTTT. This rearrangement joins TRBV18 to TRBJ1-1; TRBD1 matches 7 bases. Germline values: CDR1 KGHSH, CDR2 LQKENI. V was pared by 2 bases and J by 4 bases, with 4 bases of the junction left unmatched. The length of the CDR3 is 14 residues.

The chain employs TRBV6-5 and TRBJ1-6; maybe TRBD1 (5 bases). Trimming took 4 bases from V and 6 from J, leaving 7 bases between them. The CDR3 is made up of 13 amino acids. The germline V gene encodes CDR1 MNHEY and CDR2 SVGAGI. The CDR3 protein is CASSSQGNSPLHF. DNA of the CDR3: TGTGCCAGCAGTTCTCAGGGTAATTCACCCCTCCACTTT.

V gene TRBV27 combines with J gene TRBJ1-5, with D possibly being TRBD1 (6 bases). The CDR3 is 16 amino acids. V gave up 5 bases and J gave up 3 bases, with 17 bases separating them. Per the germline V gene, CDR1 is MNHEY and CDR2 is SMNVEV (reference sequence). The CDR3, as DNA: TGTGCCAGCAGTCCGATTAAACAGGGAGCCAATCAGCCCCAGCATTTT. Residues: CASSPIKQGANQPQHF.

The chain recombines TRBV6-1 with TRBJ1-2; 7 nucleotides match TRBD1. CDR1 is MNHNS and CDR2 is SASEGT in the germline V gene. Unmatched junction bases numbered 7, after V lost 1 base and J lost 5 bases. This CDR3 has 15 residues. The CDR3 protein is CASSEGTGILYGYTF. CDR3 DNA: TGTGCCAGCAGTGAAGGGACAGGAATCCTTTATGGCTACACCTTC.

V is TRBV20-1 and J is TRBJ2-7; D is unresolved. The germline V and J ends were trimmed by 5 bases and 3 bases, with 8 bases remaining between them. CDR1 and CDR2 (germline): DFQATT, SNEGSKA (reference sequence). CDR3 length: 11 amino acids. Here the CDR3 reads CSASDNYEQYF. The CDR3 DNA is TGCAGTGCTTCTGACAACTACGAGCAGTACTTC.

The CDR3 loop is CASSASGTGSYEQYF. CDR3 nucleotide sequence: TGTGCCAGCAGCGCATCCGGGACAGGATCCTACGAGCAGTACTTC. V gene TRBV7-3 combines with J gene TRBJ2-7, with 8 positions matching TRBD1. V shed 5 bases and J 1 base; nucleotides not matched to a gene: 7. The CDR3 consists of 15 residues. Germline values: CDR1 SGHTA, CDR2 FQGTGA.

The rearrangement links TRBV27 to TRBJ2-1; the D gene is possibly TRBD2 (6 bases). In germline, CDR1 is MNHEY, CDR2 SMNVEV (reference sequence). V was clipped by 5 bases and J by 4 bases, with 12 bases between them. The CDR3 sequence is 14 residues long. As DNA, the CDR3 is TGTGCCAGCAGTAGCGGAGGGGATTACAATGAGCAGTTCTTC. Translated: CASSSGGDYNEQFF.

The chain links TRBV11-2 to TRBJ1-2; D not certain. The CDR3 sequence is 15 residues long. Per the germline V gene, CDR1 is SGHAT and CDR2 is FQNNGV. The germline V and J ends were trimmed by 5 bases and 4 bases, with 17 bases remaining between them. This chain's CDR3 is CASSPQLLGVYGYTF. The CDR3 region has the DNA TGTGCCAGCAGCCCCCAGTTACTCGGAGTCTATGGCTACACCTTC.

This clone was found a few times. The rearrangement joins TRBV7-3 to TRBJ2-7; 7 nucleotides match TRBD2. J gave up 6 bases and V 5 bases, and 7 bases lay outside the gene matches. In germline, CDR1 is SGHTA, CDR2 FQGTGA. The CDR3 spans 13 residues. This chain's CDR3 is CASSGTSASEQYF. CDR3 nucleotide sequence: TGTGCCAGCAGCGGAACTAGCGCCAGCGAGCAGTACTTC.

CDR3 amino acids: CAIVPTGKGNTIYF. The CDR3 DNA reads TGTGCCATCGTGCCGACAGGGAAAGGAAACACCATATATTTT. The chain combines TRBV28 with TRBJ1-3; 7 bases fit TRBD1. The CDR3 is 14 amino acids. J lost 4 bases, V lost 10 bases, and 10 bases had no gene match. Germline V gene sequence: CDR1 MDHEN, CDR2 SYDVKM.

This sequence joins TRBV10-3 and TRBJ1-3, with 8 bases lining up with TRBD1. Germline loops: CDR1 ENHRY, CDR2 SYGVKD. The CDR3 has 13 amino acids. Germline trimming cut 6 bases from V and 8 bases from J; bases unmatched to any gene: 6. The CDR3 loop reads CAIRQGAVDTIYF. CDR3 DNA: TGTGCCATCAGGCAGGGGGCTGTAGACACCATATATTTT.

The sample holds one count of this clone. The chain uses TRBV19 and TRBJ1-2, with D unclear. The CDR3 contains 15 residues. The V end lost 0 bases, the J end lost 2 bases, and 10 bases lay between the germline ends. Germline loops: CDR1 LNHDA, CDR2 SQIVND (reference sequence). The CDR3 spells CASSIEIISNYGYTF. In DNA form, the CDR3 reads TGTGCCAGTAGTATAGAAATTATAAGCAACTATGGCTACACCTTC.

The V and J genes are TRBV10-3 and TRBJ1-4; D is unclear. The V end was cut by 2 bases, the J end by 4 bases, with 8 bases between. This CDR3 is 14 amino acids long. From germline, CDR1 is ENHRY and CDR2 SYGVKD. CDR3: CAISELAVNEKLFF. The CDR3 DNA reads as TGTGCCATCAGTGAGCTGGCAGTTAATGAAAAACTGTTTTTT.

This clone has just one count. This sequence joins TRBV6-2 or TRBV6-3 and TRBJ2-7, with 10 positions matching TRBD1. The CDR3 is made up of 17 amino acids. The germline gives CDR1 MNHEY, CDR2 SVGEGT. V gave up 3 bases and J gave up 2 bases; unmatched junction bases: 10. CDR3 region: CASSYEYRQGAAYEQYF. DNA for the CDR3: TGTGCCAGCAGTTATGAGTATCGACAGGGGGCCGCCTACGAGCAGTACTTC.

The rearrangement joins TRBV9 to TRBJ2-6, with 11 bases matching TRBD1. The germline V gene encodes CDR1 SGDLS and CDR2 YYNGEE. Trimming cost V 4 bases and J 3 bases; bases outside gene matches: 6. CDR3 length: 17 residues. The CDR3 nucleotides are TGTGCCAGCAGCAGGACAGGGGGCGCGTTTGGGGCCAACGTCCTGACTTTC. The encoded protein is CASSRTGGAFGANVLTF.

The rearrangement uses TRBV6-5 and TRBJ1-5; TRBD1 matches 8 bases. The CDR3 has 15 residues. The V gene's germline CDR1 is MNHEY and CDR2 SVGAGI. The junction had 6 bases not matched to a gene; V was cut back by 6 bases and J by 2 bases. The CDR3 loop is CASSPGQGGNQPQHF. The CDR3 coding sequence is TGTGCCAGCAGCCCCGGACAGGGCGGCAATCAGCCCCAGCATTTT.

The chain couples TRBV7-8 to TRBJ1-1, with TRBD1 identical over 7 bases. The V gene end was trimmed by 4 bases and the J gene end by 4 bases; junction bases not matched to a gene: 9. CDR1 SGHVS and CDR2 FQNEAQ come from the germline V gene. CDR3 length: 15 residues. The CDR3 bases are TGTGCCAGCAGCTATGAGGGGGCGATTGGCACTGAAGCTTTCTTT. Amino acids: CASSYEGAIGTEAFF.

V and J are TRBV6-5 and TRBJ1-3; D gene unclear. Germline V CDR1 and CDR2: MNHEY, SVGAGI. The ends were cut back, 0 bases at V and 0 bases at J, with 9 bases in the middle. The CDR3 length is 16 residues. The CDR3 region is CASSYSYSHSGNTIYF. The DNA for the CDR3 is TGTGCCAGCAGTTACTCGTACTCCCACTCTGGAAACACCATATATTTT.

The rearrangement links TRBV6-5 to TRBJ2-4, with TRBD1 matching over 9 bases. Per the germline V gene, CDR1 is MNHEY and CDR2 is SVGAGI. V shed 8 bases, J shed 5 bases, and the junction held 10 bases outside the gene matches. CDR3 length equals 15 residues. The CDR3 loop is CASSRDRAVENIQYF. The CDR3, as DNA: TGTGCCAGCTCCCGGGACAGGGCTGTTGAAAACATTCAGTACTTC.